This T cell receptor (beta chain) was observed in a study of blood T cell repertoires in COVID-19. At the level of the study: Nucleic acid was either cDNA or gDNA, and it came from T cells, B-cell-depleted T cells, or PBMCs.

Germline lookup yields CDR1 SEHNR and CDR2 FQNEAQ (reference sequence). The CDR3 has 14 amino acids. The V and J ends lost 4 bases and 1 base respectively, with 9 bases between them. Original analysis: Counts of nucleated cells, estimated from reference gene primer amplification, were obtained. The table came from immunoSEQ multiplex PCR; TCRdb's copy has only in-frame clones and leaves some out. V, J and clone size are those of that table, while D and trimming were read from the DNA. Here the sample spans some 120,000 clones, roughly 84% being singletons. Material: peripheral blood. The sequence derives from a young woman who had recovered from COVID-19. This chain links TRBV7-9 with TRBJ2-3; possible D gene TRBD2, 6 bases. The CDR3 is CASSSASGTDTQYF. In DNA, the CDR3 is TGTGCCAGCAGCTCGGCTAGCGGCACAGATACGCAGTATTTT.